This is a list of T cell receptor beta chains from one sample in a study of T cells after yellow fever vaccination. MiXCR was run by TCRdb on the 5' RACE reads, yielding one entry per CDR3 protein. The sample yields about 220,000 distinct CDR3 sequences, 3.2% seen once. The sample in question was CD4+ T cells sorted from PBMCs, obtained 10 days after the yellow fever booster vaccination. Every receptor here comes from a man between 18 and 29 years old who received the YFV17D yellow fever vaccine. Each CDR3 is given with its conserved first and last residue. D genes are given only for firm matches.

cdr3_length | v_call | d_call | cdr3_aa
15 | TRBV3-1 | . | CASSPRTANTGELFF
14 | TRBV5-1 | . | CASRAGHQNTEAFF
13 | TRBV5-1 | . | CASSLAWNTEAFF
16 | TRBV24-1 | . | CATSGASRDGDNEQFF
16 | TRBV4-3 | TRBD2 | CASSHTGTSGHNEQFF
15 | TRBV5-1 | TRBD2 | CASSLVLATTGELFF
14 | TRBV7-2 | TRBD1 | CASSRRTGGVEQFF
15 | TRBV11-2 | TRBD2 | CASSLTSGVTDTQYF
13 | TRBV6-1 | . | CASSDSLGGALHF
18 | TRBV7-2 | . | CASRGTGTSLSGANVLTF
14 | TRBV9 | . | CASSVEPVFYGYTF